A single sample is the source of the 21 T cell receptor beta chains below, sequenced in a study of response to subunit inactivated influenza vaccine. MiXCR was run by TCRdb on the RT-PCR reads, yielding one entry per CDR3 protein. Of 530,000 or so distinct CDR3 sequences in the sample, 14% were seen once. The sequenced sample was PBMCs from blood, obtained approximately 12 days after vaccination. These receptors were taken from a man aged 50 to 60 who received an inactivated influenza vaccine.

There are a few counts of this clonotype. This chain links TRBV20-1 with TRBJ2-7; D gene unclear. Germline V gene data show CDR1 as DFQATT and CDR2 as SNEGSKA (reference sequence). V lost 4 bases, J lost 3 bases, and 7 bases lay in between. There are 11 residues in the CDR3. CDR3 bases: TGCAGTGCTAAAGTCAACTACGAGCAGTACTTC. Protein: CSAKVNYEQYF.

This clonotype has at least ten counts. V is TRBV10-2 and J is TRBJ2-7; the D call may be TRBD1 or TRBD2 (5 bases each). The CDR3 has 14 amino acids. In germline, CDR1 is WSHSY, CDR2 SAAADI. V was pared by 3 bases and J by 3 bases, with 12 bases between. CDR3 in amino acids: CASSEGTALYEQYF. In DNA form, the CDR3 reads TGCGCCAGCAGTGAAGGGACGGCCCTCTACGAGCAGTACTTC.

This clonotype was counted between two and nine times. Written as DNA, the CDR3 is TGCGCCAGCAGTTGGGGACAGGGACTGGAGACCCAGTACTTC. Translating it yields CASSWGQGLETQYF. The rearrangement links TRBV10-2 to TRBJ2-5, with 9 nucleotides matching TRBD1. With 5 bases clipped from V and 5 bases from J, the junction kept 6 bases outside the gene matches. This CDR3 has 14 residues. Germline assignment: CDR1 WSHSY and CDR2 SAAADI.

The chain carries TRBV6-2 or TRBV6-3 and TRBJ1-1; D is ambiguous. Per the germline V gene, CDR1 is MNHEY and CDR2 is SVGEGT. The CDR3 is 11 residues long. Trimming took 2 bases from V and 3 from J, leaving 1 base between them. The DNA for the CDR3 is TGTGCCAGCAGTTACGACACTGAAGCTTTCTTT. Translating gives CASSYDTEAFF.

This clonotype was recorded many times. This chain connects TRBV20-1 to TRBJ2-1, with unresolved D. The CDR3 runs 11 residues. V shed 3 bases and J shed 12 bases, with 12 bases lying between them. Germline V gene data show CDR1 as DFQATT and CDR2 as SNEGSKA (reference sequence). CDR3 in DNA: TGCAGTGCTAGCGACGGACCTGGGCAGTTCTTC. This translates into CSASDGPGQFF.

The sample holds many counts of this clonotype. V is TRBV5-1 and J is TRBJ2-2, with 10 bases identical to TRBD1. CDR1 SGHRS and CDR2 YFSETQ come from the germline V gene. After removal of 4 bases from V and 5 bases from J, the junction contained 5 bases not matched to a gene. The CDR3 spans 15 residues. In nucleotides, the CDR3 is TGCGCCAGCAGCACCGGGACAGGGGTGACCGGGGAGCTGTTTTTT. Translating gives CASSTGTGVTGELFF.

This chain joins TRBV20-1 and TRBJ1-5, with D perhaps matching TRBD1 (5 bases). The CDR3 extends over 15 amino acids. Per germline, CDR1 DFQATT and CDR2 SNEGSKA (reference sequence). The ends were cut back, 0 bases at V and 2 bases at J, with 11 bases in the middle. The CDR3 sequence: CSARDHRGGNQPQHF. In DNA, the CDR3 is TGCAGTGCTAGAGATCACCGAGGGGGCAATCAGCCCCAGCATTTT.

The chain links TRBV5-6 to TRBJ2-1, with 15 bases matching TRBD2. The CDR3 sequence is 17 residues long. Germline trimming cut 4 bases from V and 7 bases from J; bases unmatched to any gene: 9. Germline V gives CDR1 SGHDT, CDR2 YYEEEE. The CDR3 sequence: CASSIRTSGGAYNEQFF. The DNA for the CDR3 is TGTGCCAGCAGCATCCGGACTAGCGGGGGGGCGTATAATGAGCAGTTCTTC. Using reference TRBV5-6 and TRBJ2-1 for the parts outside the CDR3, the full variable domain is DAGVTQSPTHLIKTRGQQVTLRCSPKSGHDTVSWYQQALGQGPQFIFQYYEEEERQRGNFPDRFSGHQFPNYSSELNVNALLLGDSALYLCASSIRTSGGAYNEQFFGPGTRLTVL.

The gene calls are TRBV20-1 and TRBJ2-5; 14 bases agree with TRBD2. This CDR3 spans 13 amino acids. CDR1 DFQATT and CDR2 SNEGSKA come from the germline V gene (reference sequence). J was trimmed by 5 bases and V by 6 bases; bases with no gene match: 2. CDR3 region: CSARTSGGETQYF. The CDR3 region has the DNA TGCAGTGCACGGACTAGCGGGGGGGAGACCCAGTACTTC.

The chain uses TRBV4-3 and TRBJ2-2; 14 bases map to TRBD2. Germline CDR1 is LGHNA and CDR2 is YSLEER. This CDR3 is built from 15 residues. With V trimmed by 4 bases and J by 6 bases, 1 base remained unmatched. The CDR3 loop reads CASSRTSGRSGELFF. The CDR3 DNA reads TGCGCCAGCAGCCGGACTAGCGGGAGGTCCGGGGAGCTGTTTTTT.

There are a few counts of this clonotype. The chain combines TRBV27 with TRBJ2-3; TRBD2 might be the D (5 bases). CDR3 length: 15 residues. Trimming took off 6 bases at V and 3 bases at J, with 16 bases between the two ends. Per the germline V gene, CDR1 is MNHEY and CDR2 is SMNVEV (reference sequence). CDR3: CASSARPRRTDTQYF. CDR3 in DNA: TGTGCCAGCAGCGCTCGTCCCCGGAGGACAGATACGCAGTATTTT.

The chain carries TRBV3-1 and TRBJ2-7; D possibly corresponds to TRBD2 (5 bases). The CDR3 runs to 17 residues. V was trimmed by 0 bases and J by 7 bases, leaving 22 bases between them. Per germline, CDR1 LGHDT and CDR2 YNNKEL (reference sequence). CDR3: CASSQERGSRENGEQYF. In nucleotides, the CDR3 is TGTGCCAGCAGCCAAGAGAGAGGGTCTAGGGAAAATGGGGAGCAGTACTTC.

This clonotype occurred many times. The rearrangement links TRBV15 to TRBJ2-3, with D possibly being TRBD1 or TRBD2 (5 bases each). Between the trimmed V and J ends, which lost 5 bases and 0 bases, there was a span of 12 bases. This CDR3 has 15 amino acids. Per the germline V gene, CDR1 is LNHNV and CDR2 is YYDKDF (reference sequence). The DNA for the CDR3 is TGTGCCACCAGCCGAGGGGCCTTTAGCACAGATACGCAGTATTTT. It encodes CATSRGAFSTDTQYF.

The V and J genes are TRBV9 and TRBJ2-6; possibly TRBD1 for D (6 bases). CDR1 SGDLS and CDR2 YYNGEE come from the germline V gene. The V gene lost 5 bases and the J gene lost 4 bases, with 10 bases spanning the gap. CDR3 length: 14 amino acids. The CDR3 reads CASRQGAGANVLTF. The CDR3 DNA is TGTGCCAGCAGACAGGGAGCAGGGGCCAACGTCCTGACTTTC.

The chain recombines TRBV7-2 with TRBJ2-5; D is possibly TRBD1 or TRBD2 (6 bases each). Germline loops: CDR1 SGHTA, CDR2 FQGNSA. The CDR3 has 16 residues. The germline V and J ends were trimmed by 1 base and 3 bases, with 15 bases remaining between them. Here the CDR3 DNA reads TGTGCCAGCAGCTTAGTCGGGTGGGGGGCGGAAGAGACCCAGTACTTC. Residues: CASSLVGWGAEETQYF.

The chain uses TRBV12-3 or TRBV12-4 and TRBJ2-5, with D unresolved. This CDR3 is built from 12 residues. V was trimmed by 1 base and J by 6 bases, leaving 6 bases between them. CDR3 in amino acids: CASSLGHKTQYF. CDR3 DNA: TGTGCCAGCAGTTTAGGGCACAAGACCCAGTACTTC.

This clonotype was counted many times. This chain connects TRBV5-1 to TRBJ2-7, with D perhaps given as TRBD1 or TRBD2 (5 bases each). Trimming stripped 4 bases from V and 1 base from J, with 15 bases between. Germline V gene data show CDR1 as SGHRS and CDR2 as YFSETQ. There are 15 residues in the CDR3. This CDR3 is CASSKWMGESYEQYF. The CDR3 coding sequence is TGCGCCAGCAGCAAATGGATGGGGGAGTCCTACGAGCAGTACTTC.

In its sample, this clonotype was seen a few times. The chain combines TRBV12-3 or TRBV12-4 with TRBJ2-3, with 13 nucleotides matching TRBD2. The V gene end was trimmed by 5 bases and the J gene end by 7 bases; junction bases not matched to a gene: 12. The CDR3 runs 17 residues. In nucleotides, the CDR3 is TGTGCCAGCAGTCCGGGACTAGCGGGGCTGCTCCGTCATACGCAGTATTTT. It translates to CASSPGLAGLLRHTQYF.

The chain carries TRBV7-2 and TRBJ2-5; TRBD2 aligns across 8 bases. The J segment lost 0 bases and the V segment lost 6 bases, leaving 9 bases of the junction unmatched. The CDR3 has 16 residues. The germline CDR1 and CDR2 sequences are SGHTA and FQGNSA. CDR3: CASRPPAGAYQETQYF. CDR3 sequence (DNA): TGTGCCAGCAGGCCGCCAGCGGGAGCCTACCAAGAGACCCAGTACTTC. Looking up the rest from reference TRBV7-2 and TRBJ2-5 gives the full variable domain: GAGVSQSPSNKVTEKGKDVELRCDPISGHTALYWYRQSLGQGLEFLIYFQGNSAPDKSGLPSDRFSAERTGGSVSTLTIQRTQQEDSAVYLCASRPPAGAYQETQYFGPGTRLLVL.

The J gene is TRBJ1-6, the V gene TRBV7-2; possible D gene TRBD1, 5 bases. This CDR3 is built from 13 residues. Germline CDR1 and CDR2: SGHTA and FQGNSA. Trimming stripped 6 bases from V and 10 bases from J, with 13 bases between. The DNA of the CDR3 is TGTGCCAGCAGACGGACATTGGTGTCACCCCTCCACTTT. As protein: CASRRTLVSPLHF.

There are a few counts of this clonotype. The CDR3 reads CASSPGDQLGELFF. CDR3 coding DNA: TGTGCCAGCAGTCCCGGGGACCAATTAGGGGAGCTGTTTTTT. The gene calls are TRBV12-3 or TRBV12-4 and TRBJ2-2, with D perhaps being TRBD1 or TRBD2 (5 bases each). The CDR3 has 14 residues. V dropped 5 bases and J dropped 8 bases, with 15 bases sitting between them.